The 11 T cell receptor beta chains in this list originate from one sample, sequenced in a study of T cell responses to AZD1222 COVID-19 vaccine. Sequenced by immunoSEQ multiplex PCR; TCRdb stores in-frame clones only, minus some. The sample holds about 120,000 clones, around 87% seen once. The specimen was peripheral blood, collected on day 0 of AZD1222 vaccination. The receptors come from an adult in good health.

The chain uses TRBV4-2 and TRBJ1-1; the D is unclear. Deletions cut 6 bases from V and 1 base from J, with 9 bases between. The length of the CDR3 is 13 residues. CDR1 is LGHNA and CDR2 is YNFKEQ in the germline V gene. The CDR3 DNA follows: TGTGCCAGCAGAGGTCACCCGAACACTGAAGCTTTCTTT. Translating it yields CASRGHPNTEAFF.

The genes are TRBV4-3 and TRBJ2-1; D uncertain. The V gene lost 0 bases and the J gene lost 4 bases, with 7 bases spanning the gap. This CDR3 comprises 14 residues. Germline CDR1 LGHNA, CDR2 YSLEER. CDR3 region: CASSQETAYNEQFF. In DNA, the CDR3 is TGCGCCAGCAGCCAAGAGACTGCTTACAATGAGCAGTTCTTC.

This chain joins TRBV6-2 or TRBV6-3 and TRBJ2-3; TRBD1 agrees at 7 bases. The V segment lost 2 bases and the J segment 3 bases; nucleotides outside the gene matches: 5. Germline CDR1 MNHEY, CDR2 SVGEGT. The CDR3 has 15 amino acids. The CDR3 nucleotides read TGTGCCAGCAGTTACGTGAACAGGGGAACAGATACGCAGTATTTT. It yields the protein CASSYVNRGTDTQYF.

CDR3 in amino acids: CASSSGGRLYNEQYF. The CDR3, as DNA: TGTGCCAGCAGTTCTGGGGGGCGGCTCTATAACGAGCAGTACTTC. The J gene is TRBJ2-7, the V gene TRBV28; either TRBD1 or TRBD2 may supply D (6 bases each). The CDR3 is 15 residues long. Looked up from germline, CDR1 is MDHEN and CDR2 is SYDVKM. V dropped 4 bases and J dropped 5 bases, with 18 bases sitting between them.

With respect to this clone: Within the sample, other DNA sequences also encode this same CDR3. This chain uses TRBV7-2 with TRBJ1-1; D call uncertain. The CDR3 consists of 13 residues. Trimming cost V 2 bases and J 1 base, with 5 bases left between them. Germline V gives CDR1 SGHTA, CDR2 FQGNSA. The CDR3 sequence is CASSLSGNTEAFF. The CDR3 coding sequence is TGTGCCAGCAGCTTAAGTGGGAACACTGAAGCTTTCTTT.

The chain links TRBV27 to TRBJ1-1, with 9 nucleotides matching TRBD1. The CDR3 is 14 amino acids. Germline V CDR1 and CDR2: MNHEY, SMNVEV (reference sequence). V lost 7 bases and J lost 3; bases outside the gene matches: 6. As DNA, the CDR3 is TGTGCCAGCAATAAACAGGGGGCGTACACTGAAGCTTTCTTT. Its protein product is CASNKQGAYTEAFF.

The chain combines TRBV7-9 with TRBJ2-1; 10 bases are shared with TRBD1. Germline CDR1 reads SEHNR; CDR2 reads FQNEAQ (reference sequence). Trimming removed 0 bases from V and 15 bases from J; junction bases left unmatched: 5. This CDR3 contains 13 residues. The CDR3 is CASSLAQGQGPFF. CDR3 coding DNA: TGTGCCAGCAGCTTAGCACAGGGACAGGGGCCGTTCTTC.

This rearrangement joins TRBV21-1 to TRBJ2-1. TRBV21-1 is given as a pseudogene. The CDR3 runs 15 residues. The CDR3: CASSVESGSYNEQFF. The CDR3 nucleotides are TGTGCCAGCAGTGTGGAATCTGGCTCCTACAATGAGCAGTTCTTC.

The chain is built from TRBV29-1 and TRBJ1-2, with D unclear. Germline V lookup: CDR1 SQVTM, CDR2 ANQGSEA. This CDR3 has 11 residues. Trimming stripped 7 bases from V and 1 base from J, with 7 bases between. This CDR3 reads CSASVNYGYTF. CDR3 nucleotide sequence: TGCAGCGCGTCGGTTAACTATGGCTACACCTTC.

V is TRBV27 and J is TRBJ2-3, with TRBD1 identical over 12 bases. Germline assignment: CDR1 MNHEY and CDR2 SMNVEV (reference sequence). The CDR3 sequence is 16 residues long. V was clipped by 3 bases and J by 1 base; unmatched bases: 2. The CDR3 loop is CASSFGTGGGTDTQYF. CDR3 sequence (DNA): TGTGCCAGCAGTTTCGGGACAGGGGGCGGCACAGATACGCAGTATTTT.

This sequence joins TRBV10-1 and TRBJ1-6, with D hard to call. CDR3 length: 14 residues. Germline lookup yields CDR1 WNHNN and CDR2 SYGVQD (reference sequence). V lost 7 bases, J lost 4 bases, and 11 bases lay in between. The CDR3 DNA is TGCGCCAGCATCTATAGGAGTTATAATTCACCCCTCCACTTT. As protein: CASIYRSYNSPLHF.